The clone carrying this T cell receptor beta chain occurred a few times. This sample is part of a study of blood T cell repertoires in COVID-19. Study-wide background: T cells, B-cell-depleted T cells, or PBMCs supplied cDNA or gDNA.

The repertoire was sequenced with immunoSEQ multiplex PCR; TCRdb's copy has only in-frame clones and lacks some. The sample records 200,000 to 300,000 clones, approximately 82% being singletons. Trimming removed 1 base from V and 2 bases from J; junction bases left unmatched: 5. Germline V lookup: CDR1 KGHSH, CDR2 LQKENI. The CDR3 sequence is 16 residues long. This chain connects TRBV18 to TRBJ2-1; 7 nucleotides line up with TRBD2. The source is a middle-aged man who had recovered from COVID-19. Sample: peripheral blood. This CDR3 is CASSPQRDSTYNEQFF. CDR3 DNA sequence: TGTGCCAGCTCACCACAGCGGGACTCAACCTACAATGAGCAGTTCTTC. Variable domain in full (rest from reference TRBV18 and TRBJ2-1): NAGVMQNPRHLVRRRGQEARLRCSPMKGHSHVYWYRQLPEEGLKFMVYLQKENIIDESGMPKERFSAEFPKEGPSILRIQQVVRGDSAAYFCASSPQRDSTYNEQFFGPGTRLTVL.